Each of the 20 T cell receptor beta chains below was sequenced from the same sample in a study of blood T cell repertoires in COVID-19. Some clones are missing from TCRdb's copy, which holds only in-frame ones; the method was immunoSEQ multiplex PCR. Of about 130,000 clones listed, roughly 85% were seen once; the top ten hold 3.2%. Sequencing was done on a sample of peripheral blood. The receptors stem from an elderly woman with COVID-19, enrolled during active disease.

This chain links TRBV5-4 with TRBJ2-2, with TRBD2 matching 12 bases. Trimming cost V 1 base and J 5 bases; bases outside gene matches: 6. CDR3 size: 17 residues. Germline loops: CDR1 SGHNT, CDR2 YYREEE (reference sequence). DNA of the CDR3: TGTGCCAGCAGCTTGAGTCTAGCGGGAGGGCCGACCGGGGAGCTGTTTTTT. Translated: CASSLSLAGGPTGELFF.

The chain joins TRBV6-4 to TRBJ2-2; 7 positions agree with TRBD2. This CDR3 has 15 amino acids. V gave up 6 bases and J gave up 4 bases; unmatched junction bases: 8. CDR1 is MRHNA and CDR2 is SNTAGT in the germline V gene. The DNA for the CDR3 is TGTGCCAGCAGCGGACTAGGCGAGGGCACCGGGGAGCTGTTTTTT. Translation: CASSGLGEGTGELFF.

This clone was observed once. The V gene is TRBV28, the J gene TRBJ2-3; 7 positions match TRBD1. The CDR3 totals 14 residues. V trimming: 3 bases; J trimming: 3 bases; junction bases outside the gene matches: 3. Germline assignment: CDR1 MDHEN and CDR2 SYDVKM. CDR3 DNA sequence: TGTGCCAGCAGTTTTAAGGGGGCAACAGATACGCAGTATTTT. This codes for CASSFKGATDTQYF.

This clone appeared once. The CDR3 sequence is CASSPETGPGYGYTF. The CDR3 DNA is TGTGCCAGCAGCCCCGAGACAGGGCCAGGGTATGGCTACACCTTC. This chain uses TRBV7-2 with TRBJ1-2, with 7 bases fitting TRBD1. Germline assignment: CDR1 SGHTA and CDR2 FQGNSA. V lost 5 bases and J lost 5; bases outside the gene matches: 11. This CDR3 spans 15 amino acids.

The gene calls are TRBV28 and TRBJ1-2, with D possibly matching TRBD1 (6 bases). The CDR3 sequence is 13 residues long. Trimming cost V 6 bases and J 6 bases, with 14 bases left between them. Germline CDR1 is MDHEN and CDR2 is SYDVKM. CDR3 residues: CASRITGTHGYTF. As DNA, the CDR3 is TGTGCCAGCAGAATAACAGGGACCCATGGCTACACCTTC.

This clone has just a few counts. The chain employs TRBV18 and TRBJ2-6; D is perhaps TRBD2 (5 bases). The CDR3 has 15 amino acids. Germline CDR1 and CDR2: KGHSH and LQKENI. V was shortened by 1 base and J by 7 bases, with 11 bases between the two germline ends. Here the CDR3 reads CASSPQEANANVLTF. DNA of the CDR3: TGTGCCAGCTCACCACAGGAGGCCAATGCCAACGTCCTGACTTTC. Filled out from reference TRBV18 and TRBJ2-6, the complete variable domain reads NAGVMQNPRHLVRRRGQEARLRCSPMKGHSHVYWYRQLPEEGLKFMVYLQKENIIDESGMPKERFSAEFPKEGPSILRIQQVVRGDSAAYFCASSPQEANANVLTFGAGSRLTVL.

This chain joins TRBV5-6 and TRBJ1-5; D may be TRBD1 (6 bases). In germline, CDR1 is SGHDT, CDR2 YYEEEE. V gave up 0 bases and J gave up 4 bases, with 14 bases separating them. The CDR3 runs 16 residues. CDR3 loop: CASSLAGQPPNQPQHF. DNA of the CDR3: TGTGCCAGCAGCTTGGCCGGACAGCCGCCTAATCAGCCCCAGCATTTT.

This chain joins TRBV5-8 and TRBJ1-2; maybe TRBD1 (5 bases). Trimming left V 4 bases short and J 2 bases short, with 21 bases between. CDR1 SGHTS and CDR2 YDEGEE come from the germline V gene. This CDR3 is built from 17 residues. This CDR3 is CASSTDISLLSNYGYTF. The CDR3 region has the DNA TGTGCCAGCAGCACGGACATTAGCCTTCTCTCCAACTATGGCTACACCTTC.

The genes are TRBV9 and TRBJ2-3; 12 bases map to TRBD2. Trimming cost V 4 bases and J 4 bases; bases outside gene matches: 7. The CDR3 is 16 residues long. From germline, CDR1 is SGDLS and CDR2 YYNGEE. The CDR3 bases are TGTGCCAGCAGCAAGACCCTAGCGGGAGGGGCAGATACGCAGTATTTT. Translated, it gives CASSKTLAGGADTQYF.

CDR3 in amino acids: CASGVGVMNTEAFF. CDR3 sequence (DNA): TGTGCCAGCGGGGTAGGGGTAATGAACACTGAAGCTTTCTTT. J is TRBJ1-1 and V is TRBV2; possible D gene TRBD1, 5 bases. This CDR3 spans 14 amino acids. Germline lookup yields CDR1 SNHLY and CDR2 FYNNEI. The V and J ends lost 8 bases and 0 bases respectively, with 13 bases between them.

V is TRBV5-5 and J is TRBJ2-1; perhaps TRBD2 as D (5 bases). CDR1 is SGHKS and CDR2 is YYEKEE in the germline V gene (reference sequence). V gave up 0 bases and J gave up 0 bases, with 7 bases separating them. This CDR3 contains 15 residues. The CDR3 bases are TGTGCCAGCAGCTTGGGCGGAGGCTCCTACAATGAGCAGTTCTTC. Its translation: CASSLGGGSYNEQFF.

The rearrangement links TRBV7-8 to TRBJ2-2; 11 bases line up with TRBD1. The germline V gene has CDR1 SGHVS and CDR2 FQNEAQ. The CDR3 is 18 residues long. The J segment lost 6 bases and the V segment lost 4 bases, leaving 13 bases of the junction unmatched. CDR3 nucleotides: TGTGCCAGCAGCTCGAGCGGGACAGGGGGTTGGGCGCCCGGGGAGCTGTTTTTT. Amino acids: CASSSSGTGGWAPGELFF.

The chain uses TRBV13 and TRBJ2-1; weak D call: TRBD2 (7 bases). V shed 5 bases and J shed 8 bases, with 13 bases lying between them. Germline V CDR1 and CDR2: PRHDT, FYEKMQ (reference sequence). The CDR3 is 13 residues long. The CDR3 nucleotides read TGTGCCAGCAGCCCGAAGGGGGGGGATGAGCAGTTCTTC. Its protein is CASSPKGGDEQFF.

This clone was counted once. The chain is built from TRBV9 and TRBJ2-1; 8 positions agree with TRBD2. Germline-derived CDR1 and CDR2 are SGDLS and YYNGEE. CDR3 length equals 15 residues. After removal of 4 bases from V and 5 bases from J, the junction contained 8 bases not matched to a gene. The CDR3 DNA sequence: TGTGCCAGCAGCCCCCACGTTAGCGGGGACAATGAGCAGTTCTTC. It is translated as CASSPHVSGDNEQFF.

CDR3 protein: CASSPSPGLQTNEQFF. CDR3 nucleotide sequence: TGTGCCAGCAGCCCCTCCCCGGGACTTCAAACCAATGAGCAGTTCTTC. The chain joins TRBV9 to TRBJ2-1, with D possibly matching TRBD2 (6 bases). This CDR3 contains 16 residues. V lost 4 bases, J lost 6 bases, and 20 bases lay in between. Germline V gene sequence: CDR1 SGDLS, CDR2 YYNGEE.

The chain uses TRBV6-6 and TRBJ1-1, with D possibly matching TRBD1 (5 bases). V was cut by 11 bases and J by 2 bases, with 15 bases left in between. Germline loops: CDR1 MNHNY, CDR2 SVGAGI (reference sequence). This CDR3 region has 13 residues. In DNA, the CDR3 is TGTGCCGTAAGGGGCCTTTCTAACACTGAAGCTTTCTTT. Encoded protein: CAVRGLSNTEAFF.

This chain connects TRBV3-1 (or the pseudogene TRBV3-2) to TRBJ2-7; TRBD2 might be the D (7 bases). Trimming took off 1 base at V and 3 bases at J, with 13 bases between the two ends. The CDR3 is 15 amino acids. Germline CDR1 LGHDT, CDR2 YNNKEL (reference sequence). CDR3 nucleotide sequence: TGTGCCAGCAGCCAAGGGGGGGGGCTGGGCTACGAGCAGTACTTC. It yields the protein CASSQGGGLGYEQYF.

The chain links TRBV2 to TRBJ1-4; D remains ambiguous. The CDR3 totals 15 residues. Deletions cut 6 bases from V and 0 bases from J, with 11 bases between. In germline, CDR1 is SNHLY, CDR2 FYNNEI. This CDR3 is CASRVRHATNEKLFF. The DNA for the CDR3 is TGTGCCAGCAGGGTCCGACACGCAACTAATGAAAAACTGTTTTTT.

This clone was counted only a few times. The CDR3 nucleotides are TGTGCCAGCAGTCCCCGCAGGGGCACTGAAGCTTTCTTT. Protein product: CASSPRRGTEAFF. The chain links TRBV27 to TRBJ1-1; D is possibly TRBD1 (6 bases). V gave up 5 bases and J gave up 4 bases, with 11 bases separating them. CDR1 is MNHEY, CDR2 SMNVEV, per germline (reference sequence). This CDR3 has 13 residues.

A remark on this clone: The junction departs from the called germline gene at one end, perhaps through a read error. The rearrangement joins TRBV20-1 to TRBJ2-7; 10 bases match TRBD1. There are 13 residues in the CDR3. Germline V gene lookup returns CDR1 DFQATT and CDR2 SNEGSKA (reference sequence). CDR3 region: CSASGSGQGRYDF. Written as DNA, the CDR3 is TGCAGTGCTAGTGGCTCGGGACAGGGGAGATATGACTTC.